This T cell receptor (beta chain) stems from a study of T cell responses to AZD1222 COVID-19 vaccine. Study-wide results and caveats: With dominance at 160-218 and 743-854, vaccine-associated CD4 TCRs spanned spike. The sample set comprised mostly white British donors with more females, and clonal diversity was possibly underestimated. The reported proportion of spike-specific TCRs targeting unmutated variant regions was nearly half. Without day 14 samples, only post-peak T cell repertoires were studied.

Of note for this clone: Its antigen is as yet unknown.

The repertoire was sequenced with immunoSEQ multiplex PCR; TCRdb's copy has only in-frame clones and lacks some. Among 150,000 or so clones listed, approximately 91% were seen once. CDR1 is SGHDT, CDR2 YYEEEE, per germline. V gave up 4 bases and J gave up 2 bases; unmatched junction bases: 14. This CDR3 has 18 amino acids. This chain uses TRBV5-6 with TRBJ2-7; 11 nucleotides align to TRBD1. The source is an adult who received the AZD1222 COVID-19 vaccine. The sequencing here drew on peripheral blood, taken 28 days after the second AZD1222 dose. CDR3 residues: CASSRRRTWGQGAYEQYF. The CDR3 coding sequence is TGTGCCAGCAGCCGCAGACGCACTTGGGGACAGGGGGCCTACGAGCAGTACTTC.